This T cell receptor (beta chain) is drawn from a study of PD-1 blockade in classical Hodgkin lymphoma. Study results and caveats: A reduction in baseline TCR diversity was reportedly seen in newly diagnosed patients relative to healthy donors. By C4D1, diversity of CD4+ TCRs had risen significantly, whereas that of CD8+ TCRs had not. Prior therapy or disease activity may underlie the repertoire differences, whose causes remain undefined.

This clone was observed a few times. Its matching antigen is unknown. Some clones are missing from TCRdb's copy, which holds only in-frame ones; the method was immunoSEQ multiplex PCR. Among tens of thousands of clones listed, 85% to 90% were seen once. Every patient had relapsed following autologous stem cell transplantation, and cohorts differed in brentuximab vedotin exposure. Trimming left V 0 bases short and J 4 bases short, with 18 bases between. The germline V gene encodes CDR1 ENHRY and CDR2 SYGVKD. The CDR3 has 17 residues. The chain couples TRBV10-3 to TRBJ1-1; no reliable D call. The receptor was derived from a human donor with classical Hodgkin lymphoma. Sequenced material: peripheral blood mononuclear cells (PBMCs), taken at baseline. CDR3 nucleotides: TGTGCCATCAGTGAGTCTGGGCCATCCCCGGCGGGCACTGAAGCTTTCTTT. Translation: CAISESGPSPAGTEAFF.